The entry below describes one T cell receptor (beta chain). No antigen is known for it. TCRdb analysed the multiplex PCR reads with MiXCR anew, one entry per CDR3 protein. The table lists about 22,000 distinct CDR3 sequences, about 70% of them singletons, with 15% to 20% in the top ten. These data belong to a study of breast tumors, draining lymph nodes, adjacent tissues. Study results and caveats: Tumor TCR diversity was below lymph nodes but above nontumor tissue. Data fit most tumor T cells coming from lymph node, expanding in tumor.

The CDR3 covers 16 residues. Per the germline V gene, CDR1 is ENHRY and CDR2 is SYGVKD. Deletions cut 3 bases from V and 3 bases from J, with 15 bases between. This TCR was sampled from a female donor with breast cancer. Some clones in this sample may be carry-over from other donors' samples. The V and J genes are TRBV10-3 and TRBJ1-5, with a possible D match to TRBD1 (5 bases). Sample: tumor-adjacent breast tissue. The CDR3 nucleotides read TGTGCCATCAGTGAATTTCGGGCAGGGAACAATCAGCCCCAGCATTTT. Translation gives CAISEFRAGNNQPQHF.